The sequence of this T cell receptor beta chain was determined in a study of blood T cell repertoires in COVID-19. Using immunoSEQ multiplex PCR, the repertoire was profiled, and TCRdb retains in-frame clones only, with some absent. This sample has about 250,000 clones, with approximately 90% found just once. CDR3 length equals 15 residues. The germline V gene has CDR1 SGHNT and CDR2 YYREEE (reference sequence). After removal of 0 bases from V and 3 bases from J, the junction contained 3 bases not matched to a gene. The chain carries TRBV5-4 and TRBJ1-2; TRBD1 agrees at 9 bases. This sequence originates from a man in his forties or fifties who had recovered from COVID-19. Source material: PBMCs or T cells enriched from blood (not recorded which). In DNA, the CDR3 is TGTGCCAGCAGCTTGGTGGGGACAGGGCACTATGGCTACACCTTC. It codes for CASSLVGTGHYGYTF.